These 13 T cell receptor beta chains were sequenced from one sample in a study of cytomegalovirus exposure and HLA in healthy donors. Use of 60 Vbeta and 13 Jbeta primers characterized the PCR. The repertoire was sequenced with immunoSEQ multiplex PCR; TCRdb's copy has only in-frame clones and lacks some. The sample yields about 130,000 clones, 65% to 85% seen once. Specimen: PBMCs. All receptors derive from a man aged 45-65 years in good health and CMV-seronegative.

The chain joins TRBV30 to TRBJ2-2; the D is unclear. This CDR3 has 13 amino acids. Trimming took off 0 bases at V and 3 bases at J, with 5 bases between the two ends. Germline values: CDR1 GTSNPN, CDR2 SVGIG (reference sequence). CDR3 amino acids: CAWSVRDTGELFF. Written as DNA, the CDR3 is TGTGCCTGGAGTGTTCGGGACACCGGGGAGCTGTTTTTT.

The V gene is TRBV11-2, the J gene TRBJ2-1, with 14 bases identical to TRBD2. The CDR3 runs 17 residues. From germline, CDR1 is SGHAT and CDR2 FQNNGV. After removal of 0 bases from V and 9 bases from J, the junction contained 7 bases not matched to a gene. The CDR3 nucleotides are TGTGCCAGCAGCTTAGATATGGGACTAGCGGGAGTCCCTGAGCAGTTCTTC. Protein: CASSLDMGLAGVPEQFF.

The chain is built from TRBV2 and TRBJ2-3; possible D gene TRBD2, 6 bases. With 10 bases removed from V and 0 bases from J, the gap between germline ends came to 14 bases. CDR1 is SNHLY, CDR2 FYNNEI, per germline. The CDR3 runs to 14 residues. The CDR3 reads CATQISGSTDTQYF. In DNA form, the CDR3 reads TGTGCCACTCAAATTAGCGGAAGCACAGATACGCAGTATTTT.

V usage is TRBV5-8 and J usage is TRBJ1-2, with D unresolved. V was shortened by 2 bases and J by 8 bases, with 7 bases between the two germline ends. The CDR3 spans 11 residues. In germline, CDR1 is SGHTS, CDR2 YDEGEE. The CDR3 region is CASSFSPGYTF. The CDR3 DNA sequence: TGTGCCAGCAGCTTCTCTCCCGGCTACACCTTC.

The rearrangement joins TRBV6-1 to TRBJ2-2; 7 nucleotides agree with TRBD1. Germline CDR1 and CDR2: MNHNS and SASEGT. Trimming took 1 base from V and 4 from J; bases not matched to a gene: 6. CDR3 length: 16 amino acids. The CDR3 DNA reads as TGTGCCAGCAGTGAAGGACAGGGAAGGGGCACCGGGGAGCTGTTTTTT. As protein: CASSEGQGRGTGELFF.

The chain carries TRBV5-1 and TRBJ1-6, with 10 bases aligning to TRBD1. The J segment lost 10 bases and the V segment lost 4 bases, leaving 5 bases of the junction unmatched. The CDR3 has 14 residues. Per the germline V gene, CDR1 is SGHRS and CDR2 is YFSETQ. The CDR3 sequence: CASSTGTGVSPLHF. In DNA form, the CDR3 reads TGCGCCAGCAGCACCGGGACAGGGGTCTCACCCCTCCACTTT.

The chain links TRBV7-2 to TRBJ2-3; TRBD2 aligns across 10 bases. The CDR3 is 15 amino acids. V shed 6 bases and J 5 bases; nucleotides not matched to a gene: 8. Looked up from germline, CDR1 is SGHTA and CDR2 is FQGNSA. The CDR3 DNA is TGTGCCAGCAGAGTTAGCGGGAGGCCTCGAGATACGCAGTATTTT. As protein: CASRVSGRPRDTQYF.

DNA for the CDR3: TGTGCCAGCAGGGCCGGGACTAGCGGCTACAATGAGCAGTTCTTC. Translating it yields CASRAGTSGYNEQFF. J is TRBJ2-1 and V is TRBV28; TRBD2 agrees at 11 bases. The CDR3 loop spans 15 amino acids. CDR1 MDHEN and CDR2 SYDVKM come from the germline V gene. V gave up 6 bases and J gave up 3 bases; unmatched junction bases: 4.

The gene calls are TRBV6-5 and TRBJ2-7, with 8 bases lining up with TRBD2. From germline, CDR1 is MNHEY and CDR2 SVGAGI. V lost 6 bases to trimming and J lost 4 bases; unmatched junction nucleotides: 8. CDR3 length: 14 amino acids. The CDR3 sequence: CASRGERERYEQYF. The CDR3 DNA reads as TGTGCCAGCAGGGGGGAGCGGGAGAGGTACGAGCAGTACTTC.

This rearrangement joins TRBV6-1 to TRBJ2-1, with 7 bases aligning to TRBD2. The CDR3 has 15 residues. Trimming at V came to 7 bases and at J to 4 bases, leaving 10 bases not matched to a gene. The germline V gene encodes CDR1 MNHNS and CDR2 SASEGT. The DNA of the CDR3 is TGTGCCAGCATTCTCAGGGAGGGGCTATACAATGAGCAGTTCTTC. Its translation is CASILREGLYNEQFF.

The chain combines TRBV7-2 with TRBJ2-3; D is undetermined. Per the germline V gene, CDR1 is SGHTA and CDR2 is FQGNSA. This CDR3 contains 13 residues. V was shortened by 8 bases and J by 1 base, with 10 bases between the two germline ends. The CDR3 DNA reads TGTGCCAGCTGTCCGTCTCGCACAGATACGCAGTATTTT. Its protein product is CASCPSRTDTQYF.

This clone was seen only once. The chain has TRBV4-3 and TRBJ2-3; a weak D match, TRBD1 (6 bases). Trimming pared 0 bases from V and 2 bases from J, leaving 18 bases between. CDR1 and CDR2 (germline): LGHNA, YSLEER. The CDR3 totals 18 residues. The CDR3 DNA reads as TGCGCCAGCAGCCAAGATCCGACCCGCCGGGACAACACAGATACGCAGTATTTT. It is translated as CASSQDPTRRDNTDTQYF.

The J gene is TRBJ2-5, the V gene TRBV27; 11 nucleotides line up with TRBD1. V dropped 4 bases and J dropped 6; count of bases not matched to a gene: 7. CDR3 length equals 15 residues. Germline CDR1 and CDR2: MNHEY and SMNVEV (reference sequence). CDR3 loop: CASSYVDRGRQTQYF. CDR3 bases: TGTGCCAGCAGTTATGTGGACAGGGGGCGGCAGACCCAGTACTTC.